This T cell receptor (beta chain) is from a study of identical twins. Regarding the study as a whole: These conclusions were based on statistical analysis (cross-sectional, not following the same donors).

Deletions cut 5 bases from V and 3 bases from J, with 14 bases between. Per the germline V gene, CDR1 is MNHEY and CDR2 is SMNVEV (reference sequence). The CDR3 contains 14 residues. Of note for this clonotype: Antigen unknown.

TCRdb reprocessed the 5' RACE reads with MiXCR, giving one entry per CDR3 protein. Of roughly 280,000 distinct CDR3 sequences in the sample, nearly 9.5% were seen once. This sample was also put to use in a study of yellow fever vaccine responses in identical twins.

Sequencing was carried out using CD8+ T cells sorted from blood. The TCR comes from a woman under 30 in good health. This chain connects TRBV27 to TRBJ2-7, with TRBD1 as a possible D gene (6 bases). CDR3 loop: CASSPRRTDYEQYF. The CDR3 DNA is TGTGCCAGCAGTCCCCGAAGGACAGACTACGAGCAGTACTTC.